This T cell receptor beta chain was retrieved from a study of T cells in Graves' hyperthyroidism and ophthalmopathy. As regards this clonotype: Just one base apart from a much larger clone, this may be a read error.

There were TCR beta CDR3 regions amplified from RNA transcripts. Primed by the HTBI set, a first-round RT-PCR was run on the TCR CDR3. TCRdb itself ran the multiplex PCR reads through MiXCR, one entry per CDR3 protein. Among approximately 400,000 distinct CDR3 sequences, 15% to 18% were seen once, and the ten largest hold around 7%. Per the germline V gene, CDR1 is MDHEN and CDR2 is SYDVKM. This CDR3 region has 15 residues. The chain recombines TRBV28 with TRBJ2-5; maybe TRBD2 (7 bases). The DNA end favors TRBJ2-1, so the J call may be wrong. The sample comprised blood. The sequence was obtained from a woman between 18 and 29 years old with Graves' hyperthyroidism. The CDR3 DNA sequence: TGTGCCAGCAGGGGGGGGGCTGTAAGGCAAGAGACCCAGTTCTTC. It encodes CASRGGAVRQETQFF.